The 12 T cell receptor beta chains reported below all come from one sample, sequenced in a study of cytomegalovirus exposure and HLA in healthy donors. Primers included in the PCR were 60 Vbeta and 13 Jbeta primers. Only in-frame clones appear in the TCRdb table, and some are missing; sequencing was by immunoSEQ multiplex PCR. The table includes roughly 100,000 clones, about 78% detected once. The sample taken for sequencing was PBMCs. The receptor source for this set is a woman aged 40 to 50 in good health and CMV-seronegative.

This chain uses TRBV4-1 with TRBJ2-4; 9 bases are shared with TRBD1. This CDR3 is 17 amino acids long. Germline values: CDR1 MGHRA, CDR2 YSYEKL. V was pared by 1 base and J by 2 bases, with 6 bases of the junction left unmatched. The CDR3 reads CASSQGGTGYSKNIQYF. CDR3 DNA: TGCGCCAGCAGCCAAGGGGGGACAGGGTACTCCAAAAACATTCAGTACTTC.

The chain has TRBV7-2 and TRBJ1-5; 7 positions agree with TRBD1. Germline values: CDR1 SGHTA, CDR2 FQGNSA. This CDR3 spans 15 amino acids. With 6 bases clipped from V and 0 bases from J, the junction kept 5 bases outside the gene matches. The CDR3 DNA sequence: TGTGCCAGCAGTCAATACAGGGGTAGCAATCAGCCCCAGCATTTT. It specifies CASSQYRGSNQPQHF.

This clone was detected only once. The chain combines TRBV11-3 with TRBJ2-2; perhaps TRBD2 as D (6 bases). Germline CDR1 is SGHNT and CDR2 is YENEEA. The CDR3 is made up of 13 amino acids. The V gene lost 8 bases and the J gene lost 1 base, with 8 bases spanning the gap. Written as DNA, the CDR3 is TGTGCCAGCGGGGGGAGGAACACCGGGGAGCTGTTTTTT. Its translation: CASGGRNTGELFF. The variable domain in full, with the rest retrieved from reference TRBV11-3 and TRBJ2-2, is EAGVVQSPRYKIIEKKQPVAFWCNPISGHNTLYWYLQNLGQGPELLIRYENEEAVDDSQLPKDRFSAERLKGVDSTLKIQPAELGDSAVYLCASGGRNTGELFFGEGSRLTVL.

This chain connects TRBV6-1 to TRBJ2-1; weak D call: TRBD2 (6 bases). With 5 bases removed from V and 0 bases from J, the gap between germline ends came to 11 bases. The CDR3 loop spans 15 amino acids. Per the germline V gene, CDR1 is MNHNS and CDR2 is SASEGT. The CDR3 coding sequence is TGTGCCAGCAGTAAGGGACTCGGCTCCTACAATGAGCAGTTCTTC. Amino acid sequence: CASSKGLGSYNEQFF.

The chain employs TRBV29-1 and TRBJ2-7; 7 nucleotides line up with TRBD1. Germline lookup yields CDR1 SQVTM and CDR2 ANQGSEA. The length of the CDR3 is 13 residues. J was trimmed by 1 base and V by 7 bases; bases with no gene match: 7. Here the CDR3 DNA reads TGCAGCGGATCACAGGGGCGATCCTACGAGCAGTACTTC. Translating it yields CSGSQGRSYEQYF.

The rearrangement uses TRBV7-9 and TRBJ1-5; 9 positions match TRBD1. The CDR3 spans 14 residues. Germline V gene data show CDR1 as SEHNR and CDR2 as FQNEAQ (reference sequence). J lost 7 bases, V lost 4 bases, and 5 bases had no gene match. The CDR3 sequence: CASSWDREGQPQHF. The DNA of the CDR3 is TGTGCCAGCAGCTGGGACAGGGAAGGCCAGCCCCAGCATTTT.

The V gene is TRBV2, the J gene TRBJ2-7; 9 nucleotides agree with TRBD1. CDR1 SNHLY and CDR2 FYNNEI come from the germline V gene. V dropped 5 bases and J dropped 5; count of bases not matched to a gene: 7. The CDR3 is 14 amino acids. CDR3 sequence reads: CASSQDRGNNEQYF. For the CDR3, the DNA is TGTGCCAGCAGTCAGGACAGGGGTAATAACGAGCAGTACTTC.

The chain couples TRBV6-5 to TRBJ1-3; 8 bases line up with TRBD1. Germline values: CDR1 MNHEY, CDR2 SVGAGI. The CDR3 length is 15 residues. Trimming at V came to 8 bases and at J to 1 base, leaving 7 bases not matched to a gene. This chain's CDR3 is CASQIQGASGNTIYF. The CDR3 DNA follows: TGTGCCAGCCAGATCCAGGGGGCTTCTGGAAACACCATATATTTT.

The CDR3 sequence is CASSPPLPGANTEAFF. Written as DNA, the CDR3 is TGTGCCAGCAGCCCACCACTGCCAGGGGCTAACACTGAAGCTTTCTTT. The J gene is TRBJ1-1, the V gene TRBV28, with TRBD1 as a possible D gene (6 bases). The germline gives CDR1 MDHEN, CDR2 SYDVKM. The CDR3 runs 16 residues. The ends were cut back, 6 bases at V and 2 bases at J, with 19 bases in the middle.

This chain connects TRBV27 to TRBJ2-2, with TRBD2 matching over 7 bases. Germline V gives CDR1 MNHEY, CDR2 SMNVEV (reference sequence). This CDR3 is 14 amino acids long. J gave up 10 bases and V 2 bases, and 7 bases lay outside the gene matches. The CDR3 nucleotides read TGTGCCAGCAGTTTAACGGGAGGTTCGACGGAGCTGTTTTTT. The encoded protein is CASSLTGGSTELFF.

This chain joins TRBV5-1 and TRBJ2-3, with 10 bases matching TRBD2. V was pared by 4 bases and J by 0 bases, with 14 bases of the junction left unmatched. Germline V lookup: CDR1 SGHRS, CDR2 YFSETQ. This CDR3 region has 19 residues. The CDR3 protein is CASSNGLAAGGVSTDTQYF. The CDR3 DNA follows: TGCGCCAGCAGCAACGGACTAGCGGCGGGAGGGGTCAGCACAGATACGCAGTATTTT.

The rearrangement joins TRBV9 to TRBJ1-2; D remains ambiguous. The CDR3 is 16 amino acids. V shed 0 bases and J shed 4 bases, with 16 bases lying between them. The germline V gene encodes CDR1 SGDLS and CDR2 YYNGEE. The CDR3 sequence: CASSVEIGLNSYGYTF. CDR3 bases: TGTGCCAGCAGCGTAGAAATCGGACTAAATTCCTATGGCTACACCTTC. The complete variable domain, with remaining parts taken from reference TRBV9 and TRBJ1-2, reads DSGVTQTPKHLITATGQRVTLRCSPRSGDLSVYWYQQSLDQGLQFLIQYYNGEERAKGNILERFSAQQFPDLHSELNLSSLELGDSALYFCASSVEIGLNSYGYTFGSGTRLTVV.